This T cell receptor beta chain appears in the sequencing data of a study of blood T cell repertoires in COVID-19. The V and J ends lost 5 bases and 1 base, in that order; junction bases with no gene match: 8. Germline values: CDR1 SGHNT, CDR2 YYREEE (reference sequence). The CDR3 contains 15 residues. TCRdb keeps only in-frame clones here, not all; method: immunoSEQ multiplex PCR. The sample consists of about 26,000 clones, approximately 90% of them appearing once. Material for sequencing was peripheral blood. This clonotype was sampled from a human donor in a cohort sampled during active COVID-19. The V call is TRBV5-4, the J call TRBJ2-7; 8 nucleotides agree with TRBD1. CDR3 sequence: CASSSTGAVSYEQYF. CDR3 in DNA: TGTGCCAGCAGTTCGACAGGGGCGGTGTCCTACGAGCAGTACTTC.